The sequence of this TCR beta chain was determined in a study of blood T cell repertoires in COVID-19. Study background: Nucleic acid was either cDNA or gDNA, and it came from T cells, B-cell-depleted T cells, or PBMCs.

Produced via immunoSEQ multiplex PCR; TCRdb's table is partial and in-frame only. The sample holds 150,000 or so clones; roughly 83% are singletons and the top ten take about an eighth. Per germline, CDR1 KGHSY and CDR2 FQNENV. Trimming shortened V by 2 bases and J by 9 bases, and 16 bases separated the two germline ends. The CDR3 extends over 15 amino acids. Participants, about 18 to 100 years old, spanned fewer than 30 US areas. This sequence was found in a woman in her sixties who had recovered from COVID-19. Sequences were obtained from PBMCs or T cells enriched from blood (not recorded which). The rearrangement links TRBV16 to TRBJ1-4, with a tentative D call TRBD1 (6 bases). CDR3 bases: TGTGCCAGCAGCCAACAAGTCGGGGGGGCGCAAAAACTGTTTTTT. Its protein product is CASSQQVGGAQKLFF.